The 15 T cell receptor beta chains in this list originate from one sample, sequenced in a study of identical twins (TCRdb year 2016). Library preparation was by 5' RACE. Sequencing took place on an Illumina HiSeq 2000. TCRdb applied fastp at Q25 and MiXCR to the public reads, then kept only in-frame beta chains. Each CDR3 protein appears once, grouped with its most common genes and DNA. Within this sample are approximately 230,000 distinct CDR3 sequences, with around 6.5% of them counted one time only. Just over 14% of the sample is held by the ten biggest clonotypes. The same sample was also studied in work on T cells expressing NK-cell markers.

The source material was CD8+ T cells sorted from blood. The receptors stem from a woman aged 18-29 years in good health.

DNA for the CDR3: TGTGCCAGCAGCTTCGGAGGGGGGGAAAGCTCCTACGAGCAGTACTTC. Encoded protein: CASSFGGGESSYEQYF. This chain joins TRBV11-2 and TRBJ2-7; D perhaps matches TRBD2 (7 bases). The CDR3 runs to 16 residues. Trimming took 3 bases from V and 0 from J, leaving 15 bases between them. Germline V gene lookup returns CDR1 SGHAT and CDR2 FQNNGV.

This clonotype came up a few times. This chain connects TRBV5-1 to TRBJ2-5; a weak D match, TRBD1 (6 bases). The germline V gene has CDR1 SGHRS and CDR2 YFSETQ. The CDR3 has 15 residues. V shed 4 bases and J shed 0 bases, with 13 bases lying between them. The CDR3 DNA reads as TGCGCCAGCAGCATTGGGACATCGTACCAAGAGACCCAGTACTTC. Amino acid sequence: CASSIGTSYQETQYF. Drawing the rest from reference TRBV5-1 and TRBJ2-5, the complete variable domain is KAGVTQTPRYLIKTRGQQVTLSCSPISGHRSVSWYQQTPGQGLQFLFEYFSETQRNKGNFPGRFSGRQFSNSRSEMNVSTLELGDSALYLCASSIGTSYQETQYFGPGTRLLVL.

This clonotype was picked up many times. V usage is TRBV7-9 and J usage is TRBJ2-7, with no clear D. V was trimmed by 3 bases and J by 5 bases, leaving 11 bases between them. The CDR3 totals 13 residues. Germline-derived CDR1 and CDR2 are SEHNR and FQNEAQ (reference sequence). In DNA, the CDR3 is TGTGCCAGCAGCTTTGGAGTTGGGGACGAGCAGTACTTC. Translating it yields CASSFGVGDEQYF.

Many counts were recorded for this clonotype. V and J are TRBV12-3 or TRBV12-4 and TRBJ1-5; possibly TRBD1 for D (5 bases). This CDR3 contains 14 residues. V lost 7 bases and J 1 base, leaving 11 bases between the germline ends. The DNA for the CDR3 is TGTGCCAGCAACACAAAGGGGAGCAATCAGCCCCAGCATTTT. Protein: CASNTKGSNQPQHF.

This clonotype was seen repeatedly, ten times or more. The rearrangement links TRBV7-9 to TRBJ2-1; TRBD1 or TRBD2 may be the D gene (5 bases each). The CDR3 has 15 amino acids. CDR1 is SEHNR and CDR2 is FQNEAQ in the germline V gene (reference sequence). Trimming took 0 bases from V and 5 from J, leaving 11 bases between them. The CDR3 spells CASSLAGRVDNEQFF. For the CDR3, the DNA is TGTGCCAGCAGCTTAGCGGGACGGGTCGACAATGAGCAGTTCTTC.

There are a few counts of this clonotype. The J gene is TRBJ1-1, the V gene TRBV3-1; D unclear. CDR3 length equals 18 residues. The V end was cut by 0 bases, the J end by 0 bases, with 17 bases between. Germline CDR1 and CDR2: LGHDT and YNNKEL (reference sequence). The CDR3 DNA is TGTGCCAGCAGCCAAGAACGTATAAGTGGACCTATGAACACTGAAGCTTTCTTT. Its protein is CASSQERISGPMNTEAFF.

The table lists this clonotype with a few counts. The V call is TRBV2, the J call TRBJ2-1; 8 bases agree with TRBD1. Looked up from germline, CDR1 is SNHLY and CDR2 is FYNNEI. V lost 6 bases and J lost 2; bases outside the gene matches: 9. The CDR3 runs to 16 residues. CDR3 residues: CASRPGTGYTYNEQFF. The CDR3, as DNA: TGTGCCAGCAGACCCGGGACAGGTTATACCTACAATGAGCAGTTCTTC.

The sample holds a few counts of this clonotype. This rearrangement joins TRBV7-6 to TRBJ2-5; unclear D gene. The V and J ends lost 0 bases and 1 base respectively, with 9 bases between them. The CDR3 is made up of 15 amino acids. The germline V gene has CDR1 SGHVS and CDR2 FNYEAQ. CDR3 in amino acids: CASSLATRPQETQYF. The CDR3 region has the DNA TGTGCCAGCAGCTTAGCGACCAGGCCCCAAGAGACCCAGTACTTC.

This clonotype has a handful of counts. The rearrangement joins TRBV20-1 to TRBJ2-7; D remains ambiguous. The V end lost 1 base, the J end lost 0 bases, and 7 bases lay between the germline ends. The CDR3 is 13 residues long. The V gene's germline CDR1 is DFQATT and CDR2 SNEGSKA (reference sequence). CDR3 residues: CSARGGHSYEQYF. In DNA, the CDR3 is TGCAGTGCTAGAGGTGGCCACTCCTACGAGCAGTACTTC.

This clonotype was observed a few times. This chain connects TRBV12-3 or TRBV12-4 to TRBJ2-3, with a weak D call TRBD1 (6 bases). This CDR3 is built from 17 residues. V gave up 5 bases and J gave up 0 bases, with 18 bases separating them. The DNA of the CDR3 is TGTGCCAGCAGTCTCAACTCCAGGGGATTTAGCACAGATACGCAGTATTTT. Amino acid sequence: CASSLNSRGFSTDTQYF.

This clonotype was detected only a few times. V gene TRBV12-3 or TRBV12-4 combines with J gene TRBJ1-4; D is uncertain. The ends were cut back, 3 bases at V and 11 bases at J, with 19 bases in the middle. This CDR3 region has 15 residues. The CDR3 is CASSLAGLGRLKLFF. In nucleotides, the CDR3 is TGTGCCAGCAGTTTGGCCGGGCTTGGTAGATTGAAACTGTTTTTT.

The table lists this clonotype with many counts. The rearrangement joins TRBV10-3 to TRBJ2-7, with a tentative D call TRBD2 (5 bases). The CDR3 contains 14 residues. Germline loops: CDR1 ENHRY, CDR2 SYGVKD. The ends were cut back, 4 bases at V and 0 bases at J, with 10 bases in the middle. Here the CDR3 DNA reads TGTGCCATCAGTGGAGCTGGGAGCTCCTACGAGCAGTACTTC. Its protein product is CAISGAGSSYEQYF.

The CDR3 sequence is CAYGWPGTGELFF. The DNA of the CDR3 is TGTGCTTATGGGTGGCCGGGCACCGGGGAGCTGTTTTTT. The V gene is TRBV2, the J gene TRBJ2-2; no clear D. This CDR3 has 13 residues. In germline, CDR1 is SNHLY, CDR2 FYNNEI. The full variable domain, in which reference TRBV2 and TRBJ2-2 provide the parts outside the CDR3, is EPEVTQTPSHQVTQMGQEVILRCVPISNHLYFYWYRQILGQKVEFLVSFYNNEISEKSEIFDDQFSVERPDGSNFTLKIRSTKLEDSAMYFCAYGWPGTGELFFGEGSRLTVL.

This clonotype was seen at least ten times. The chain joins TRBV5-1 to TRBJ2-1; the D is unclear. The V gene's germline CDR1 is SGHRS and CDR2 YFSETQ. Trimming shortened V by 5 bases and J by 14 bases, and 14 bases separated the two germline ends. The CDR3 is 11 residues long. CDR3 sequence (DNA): TGCGCCAGCAGTAATCCGGTTGGCAAGTTCTTC. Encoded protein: CASSNPVGKFF.

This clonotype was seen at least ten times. CDR3 residues: CASSWARGQGGEKLFF. The CDR3, as DNA: TGCGCCAGCAGCTGGGCACGCGGACAGGGGGGTGAAAAACTGTTTTTT. V is TRBV5-1 and J is TRBJ1-4; TRBD1 matches 10 bases. Germline V lookup: CDR1 SGHRS, CDR2 YFSETQ. The junction had 9 bases not matched to a gene; V was cut back by 3 bases and J by 7 bases. This CDR3 is built from 16 residues.